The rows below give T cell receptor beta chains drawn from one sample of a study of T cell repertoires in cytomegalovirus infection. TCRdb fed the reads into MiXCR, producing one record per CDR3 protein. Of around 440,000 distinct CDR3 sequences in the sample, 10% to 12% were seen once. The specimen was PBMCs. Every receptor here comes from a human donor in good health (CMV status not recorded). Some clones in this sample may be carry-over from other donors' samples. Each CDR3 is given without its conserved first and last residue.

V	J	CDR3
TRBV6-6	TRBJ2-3	ASSPQGGGYTDTQY
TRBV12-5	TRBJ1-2	ASGPGQNYGYT
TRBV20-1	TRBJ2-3	SARTSVDTQN
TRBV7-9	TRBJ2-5	ASSLELAAQETQY
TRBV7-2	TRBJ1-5	ASRGTDRNQPQH
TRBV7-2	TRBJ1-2	ASSLATDYGYT
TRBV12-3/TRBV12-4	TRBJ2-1	ASSLERARLSEQF
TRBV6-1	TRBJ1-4	ASSWDMKGEKLF
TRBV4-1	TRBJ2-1	ASSQEAEGRMTRFSYNEQF
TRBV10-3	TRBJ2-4	AISETQPSAKNIQY
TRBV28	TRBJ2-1	ASSDNRRDRGVLEQF
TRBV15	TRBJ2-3	ATSRDRVDTQY
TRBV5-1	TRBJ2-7	ASSLDGIRYEQY
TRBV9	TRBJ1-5	ASSGGEGQPQH
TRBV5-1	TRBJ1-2	ASSLAFLSGYT
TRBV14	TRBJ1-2	ASSPVDGPYGYT
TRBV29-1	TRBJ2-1	SGLTGLRMNEQF
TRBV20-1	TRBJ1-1	SAPDREGTEAF
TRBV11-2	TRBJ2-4	ASSLAGMGIQY
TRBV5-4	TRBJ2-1	ASGNRNEQF
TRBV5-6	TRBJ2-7	ASSFGQRGIIYEQY
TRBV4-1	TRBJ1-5	ASSPNRVSPQH
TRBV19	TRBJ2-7	ASSISPSLNEQY
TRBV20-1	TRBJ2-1	SARALLGRTSSYNEQF
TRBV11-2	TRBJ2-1	ASSLDSLHYNEQF
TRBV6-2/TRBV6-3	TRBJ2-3	ASSAPRGLSTDTQY
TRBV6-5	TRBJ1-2	ASSYSDGGYT
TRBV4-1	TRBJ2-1	ASSHVGRLGYNEQF
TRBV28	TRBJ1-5	ASSFGGVPSNQPQH
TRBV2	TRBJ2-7	ASEEGLSGTGQY
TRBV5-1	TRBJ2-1	ASSHTSGSLNEQF